In this sample, the clone carrying this T cell receptor (beta chain) turned up a few times. Preparation of the TCRbeta library was carried out with unique molecular identifiers. TCRdb used MiXCR to reprocess the PCR reads, holding one entry per CDR3 protein. This sample carries a few hundred thousand distinct CDR3 sequences, over 40% of them seen once, and the ten largest clones take approximately 30%. The data were obtained in a study of T-cell reconstitution after alpha-beta-depleted transplantation in children. Unmatched junction bases numbered 3, after V lost 3 bases and J lost 5 bases. This CDR3 contains 13 residues. CDR1 DFQATT and CDR2 SNEGSKA come from the germline V gene (reference sequence).

The chain uses TRBV20-1 and TRBJ2-5; 10 bases agree with TRBD2. The starting material was PBMCs, obtained before TCRalphabeta/CD19-depleted stem cell transplant. This TCR came from a girl aged 2 to 9 with aplastic anemia, due to receive a stem cell transplant. CDR3 region: CSASSGRMETQYF. CDR3 nucleotides: TGCAGTGCTAGTAGCGGGAGGATGGAGACCCAGTACTTC.